This T cell receptor (beta chain) appears in the sequencing data of a study of PD-L1 blockade in urothelial cancer. Study-wide background: Bladder-origin urothelial cancer in males covered about 90% of the 29 patients. Individuals in the cohort had been given 0 to 3 earlier chemotherapy regimens. Blood analyses occurred 3 weeks (second dose) and 6 weeks post treatment start.

The table came from immunoSEQ multiplex PCR; TCRdb's copy has only in-frame clones and leaves some out. The table records about 84,000 clones, roughly 80% of them present only once. Source: PBMCs, taken around atezolizumab (anti-PD-L1) treatment. This receptor was obtained from a man between 65 and 85 years old with urothelial cancer.

CDR3 sequence reads: CASSVASGRAREQYF. Written as DNA, the CDR3 is TGTGCCAGCAGTGTAGCAAGCGGGAGGGCCCGCGAGCAGTACTTC. The rearrangement joins TRBV25-1 to TRBJ2-7, with 10 bases matching TRBD2. Germline trimming cut 4 bases from V and 6 bases from J; bases unmatched to any gene: 9. CDR3 length equals 15 residues. Germline V CDR1 and CDR2: MGHDK, SYGVNS.